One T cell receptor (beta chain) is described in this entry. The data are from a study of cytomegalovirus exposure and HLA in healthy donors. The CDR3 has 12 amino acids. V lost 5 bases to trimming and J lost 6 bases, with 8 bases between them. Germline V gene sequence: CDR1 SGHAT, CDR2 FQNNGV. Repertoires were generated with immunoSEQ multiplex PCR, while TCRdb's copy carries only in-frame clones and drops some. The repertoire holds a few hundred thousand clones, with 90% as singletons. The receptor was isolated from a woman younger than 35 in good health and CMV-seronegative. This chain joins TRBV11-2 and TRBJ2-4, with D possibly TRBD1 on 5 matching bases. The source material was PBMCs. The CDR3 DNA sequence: TGTGCCAGCAGCATCCAGGGAAACATTCAGTACTTC. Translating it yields CASSIQGNIQYF.